This entry features one T cell receptor (beta chain) sequence. Using immunoSEQ multiplex PCR, the repertoire was profiled, and TCRdb retains in-frame clones only, with some absent. The profile shows 140,000 to 150,000 clones, about four fifths of them singletons. This sample was included in a study of blood T cell repertoires in COVID-19. Study details: Italy, Spain and the United States were the sources of the convalescent and acute COVID-19 samples.

The CDR3 consists of 14 residues. V was clipped by 3 bases and J by 7 bases; unmatched bases: 6. From germline, CDR1 is SGHNT and CDR2 YYREEE (reference sequence). The sample consisted of peripheral blood. J is TRBJ2-2 and V is TRBV5-4; TRBD1 agrees at 7 bases. The source of this sequence is a human donor in a cohort sampled during active COVID-19. The CDR3: CASSWDPGGGELFF. CDR3 DNA: TGTGCCAGCAGCTGGGACCCAGGGGGCGGGGAGCTGTTTTTT.